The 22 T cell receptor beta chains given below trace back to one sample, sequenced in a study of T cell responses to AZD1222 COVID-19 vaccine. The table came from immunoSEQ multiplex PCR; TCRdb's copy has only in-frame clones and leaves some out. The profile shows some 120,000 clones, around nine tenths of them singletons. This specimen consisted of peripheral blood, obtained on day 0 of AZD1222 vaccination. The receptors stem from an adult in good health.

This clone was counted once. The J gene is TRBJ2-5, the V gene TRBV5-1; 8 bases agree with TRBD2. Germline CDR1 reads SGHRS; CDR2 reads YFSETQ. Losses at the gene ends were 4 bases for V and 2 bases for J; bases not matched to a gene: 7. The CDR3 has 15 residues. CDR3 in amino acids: CASSPPGGRQETQYF. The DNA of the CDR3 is TGCGCCAGCAGCCCCCCGGGGGGGAGACAAGAGACCCAGTACTTC.

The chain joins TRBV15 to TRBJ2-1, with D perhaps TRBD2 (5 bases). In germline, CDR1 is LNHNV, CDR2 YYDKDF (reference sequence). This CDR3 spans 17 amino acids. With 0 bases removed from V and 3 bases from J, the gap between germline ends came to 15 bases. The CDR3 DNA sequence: TGTGCCACCAGCAGAGAAACCGGGATCCAAGTCTACAATGAGCAGTTCTTC. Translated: CATSRETGIQVYNEQFF.

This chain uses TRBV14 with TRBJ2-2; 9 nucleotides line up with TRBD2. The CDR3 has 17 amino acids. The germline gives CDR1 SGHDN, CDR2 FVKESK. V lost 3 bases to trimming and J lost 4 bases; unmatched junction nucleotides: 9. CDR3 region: CASSQTVTSGVTGELFF. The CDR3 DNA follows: TGTGCCAGCAGCCAGACCGTGACTAGCGGAGTCACCGGGGAGCTGTTTTTT.

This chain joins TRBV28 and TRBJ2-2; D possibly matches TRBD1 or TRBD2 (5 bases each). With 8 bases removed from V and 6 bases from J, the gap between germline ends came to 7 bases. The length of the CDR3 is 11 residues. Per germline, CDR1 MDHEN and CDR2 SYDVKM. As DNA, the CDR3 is TGTGCCAGCGAGGGGCCCGGGGAGCTGTTTTTT. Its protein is CASEGPGELFF.

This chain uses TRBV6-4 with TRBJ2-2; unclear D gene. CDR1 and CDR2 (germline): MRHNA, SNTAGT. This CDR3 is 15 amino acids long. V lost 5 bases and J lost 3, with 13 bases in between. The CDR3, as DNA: TGTGCCAGCAGTCCCGGTACAGTCGACACCGGGGAGCTGTTTTTT. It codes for CASSPGTVDTGELFF.

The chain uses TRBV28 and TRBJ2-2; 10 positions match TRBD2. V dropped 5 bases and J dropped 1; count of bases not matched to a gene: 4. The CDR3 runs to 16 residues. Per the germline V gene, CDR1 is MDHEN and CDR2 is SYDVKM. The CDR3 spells CASSRGLAVNTGELFF. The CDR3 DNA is TGTGCCAGCAGTCGCGGACTAGCGGTGAACACCGGGGAGCTGTTTTTT.

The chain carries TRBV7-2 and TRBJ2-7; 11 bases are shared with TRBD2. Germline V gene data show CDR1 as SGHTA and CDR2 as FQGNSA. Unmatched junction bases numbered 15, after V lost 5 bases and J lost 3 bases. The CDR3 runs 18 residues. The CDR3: CASSATGLAAVTHYEQYF. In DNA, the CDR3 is TGTGCCAGCAGCGCAACGGGACTAGCGGCTGTGACACACTACGAGCAGTACTTC.

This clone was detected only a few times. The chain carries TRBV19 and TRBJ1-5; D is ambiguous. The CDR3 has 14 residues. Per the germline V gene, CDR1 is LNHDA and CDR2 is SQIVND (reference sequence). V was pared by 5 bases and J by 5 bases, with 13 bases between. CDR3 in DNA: TGTGCCAGTAGTGGCCGACATTTGGATCAGCCCCAGCATTTT. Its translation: CASSGRHLDQPQHF.

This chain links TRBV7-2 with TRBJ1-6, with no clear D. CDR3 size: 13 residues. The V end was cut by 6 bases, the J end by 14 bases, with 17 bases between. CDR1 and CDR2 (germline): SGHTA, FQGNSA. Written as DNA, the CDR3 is TGTGCCAGCAGTCCAACCTCCGGCCCCACCCTCCACTTT. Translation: CASSPTSGPTLHF.

The CDR3 sequence: CAWSLAGGSTDTQYF. CDR3 nucleotide sequence: TGTGCCTGGTCTTTAGCGGGGGGAAGCACAGATACGCAGTATTTT. The V gene is TRBV30, the J gene TRBJ2-3, with TRBD2 identical over 10 bases. This CDR3 comprises 15 residues. Germline-derived CDR1 and CDR2 are GTSNPN and SVGIG (reference sequence). The V segment lost 5 bases and the J segment 0 bases; nucleotides outside the gene matches: 5.

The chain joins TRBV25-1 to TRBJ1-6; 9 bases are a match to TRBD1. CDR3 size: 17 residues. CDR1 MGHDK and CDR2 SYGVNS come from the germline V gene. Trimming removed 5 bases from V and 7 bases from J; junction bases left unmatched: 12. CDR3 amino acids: CASSTVYGGQGNSPLHF. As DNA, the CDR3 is TGTGCCAGCAGTACGGTTTATGGGGGACAGGGCAATTCACCCCTCCACTTT. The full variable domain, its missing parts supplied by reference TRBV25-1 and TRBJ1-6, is EADIYQTPRYLVIGTGKKITLECSQTMGHDKMYWYQQDPGMELHLIHYSYGVNSTEKGDLSSESTVSRIRTEHFPLTLESARPSHTSQYLCASSTVYGGQGNSPLHFGNGTRLTVT.

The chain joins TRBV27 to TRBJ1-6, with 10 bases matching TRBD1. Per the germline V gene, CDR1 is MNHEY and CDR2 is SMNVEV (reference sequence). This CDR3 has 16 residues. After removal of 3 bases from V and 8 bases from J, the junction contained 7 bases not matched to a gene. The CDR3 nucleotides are TGTGCCAGCAGTTTGTACTCCGGGACAGGGGATTCACCCCTCCACTTT. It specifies CASSLYSGTGDSPLHF.

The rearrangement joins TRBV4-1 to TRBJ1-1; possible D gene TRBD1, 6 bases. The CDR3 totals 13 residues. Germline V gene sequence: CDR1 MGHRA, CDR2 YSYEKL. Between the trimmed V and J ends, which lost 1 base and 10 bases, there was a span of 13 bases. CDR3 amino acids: CASSQGQGSLAFF. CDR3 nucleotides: TGCGCCAGCAGCCAAGGCCAGGGGAGTTTAGCTTTCTTT.

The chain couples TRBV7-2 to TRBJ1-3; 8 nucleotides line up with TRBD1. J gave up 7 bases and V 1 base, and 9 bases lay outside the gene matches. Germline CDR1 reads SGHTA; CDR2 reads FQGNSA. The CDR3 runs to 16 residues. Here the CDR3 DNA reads TGTGCCAGCAGCTTAGGGACAGGGCGACCCCCGAACACCATATATTTT. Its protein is CASSLGTGRPPNTIYF. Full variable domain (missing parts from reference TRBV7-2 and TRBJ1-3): GAGVSQSPSNKVTEKGKDVELRCDPISGHTALYWYRQSLGQGLEFLIYFQGNSAPDKSGLPSDRFSAERTGGSVSTLTIQRTQQEDSAVYLCASSLGTGRPPNTIYFGEGSWLTVV.

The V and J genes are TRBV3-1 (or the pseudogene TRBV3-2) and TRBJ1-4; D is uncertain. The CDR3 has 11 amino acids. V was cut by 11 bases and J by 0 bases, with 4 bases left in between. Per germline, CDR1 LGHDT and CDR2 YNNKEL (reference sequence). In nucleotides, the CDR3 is TGTGCCGCCGCAACTAATGAAAAACTGTTTTTT. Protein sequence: CAAATNEKLFF.

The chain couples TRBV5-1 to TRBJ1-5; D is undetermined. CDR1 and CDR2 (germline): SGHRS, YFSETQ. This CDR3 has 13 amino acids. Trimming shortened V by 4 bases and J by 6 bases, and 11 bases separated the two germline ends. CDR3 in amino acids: CASSMDGLQPQHF. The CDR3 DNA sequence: TGCGCCAGCAGCATGGACGGACTTCAGCCCCAGCATTTT.

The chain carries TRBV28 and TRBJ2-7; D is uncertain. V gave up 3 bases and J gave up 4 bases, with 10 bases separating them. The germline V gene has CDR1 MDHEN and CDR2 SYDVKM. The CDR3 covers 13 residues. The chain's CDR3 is CASSFLGGYEQYF. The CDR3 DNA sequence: TGTGCCAGCAGTTTCTTAGGCGGTTACGAGCAGTACTTC. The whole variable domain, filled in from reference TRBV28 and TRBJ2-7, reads DVKVTQSSRYLVKRTGEKVFLECVQDMDHENMFWYRQDPGLGLRLIYFSYDVKMKEKGDIPEGYSVSREKKERFSLILESASTNQTSMYLCASSFLGGYEQYFGPGTRLTVT.

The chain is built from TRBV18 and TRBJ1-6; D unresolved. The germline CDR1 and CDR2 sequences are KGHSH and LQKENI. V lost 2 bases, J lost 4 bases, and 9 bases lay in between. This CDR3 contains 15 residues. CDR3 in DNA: TGTGCCAGCTCACCAAACAGCTGGTATAATTCACCCCTCCACTTT. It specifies CASSPNSWYNSPLHF.

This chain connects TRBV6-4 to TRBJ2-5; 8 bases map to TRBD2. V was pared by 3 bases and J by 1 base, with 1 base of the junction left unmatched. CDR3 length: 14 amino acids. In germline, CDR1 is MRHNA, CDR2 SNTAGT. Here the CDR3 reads CASSERGGQETQYF. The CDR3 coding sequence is TGTGCCAGCAGTGAACGGGGGGGCCAAGAGACCCAGTACTTC.

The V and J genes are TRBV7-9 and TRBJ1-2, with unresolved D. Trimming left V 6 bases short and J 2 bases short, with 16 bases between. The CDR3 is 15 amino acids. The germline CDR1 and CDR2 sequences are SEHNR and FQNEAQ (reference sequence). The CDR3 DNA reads TGTGCCAGCAGTCGTGAAAGGTGGGCGAACTATGGCTACACCTTC. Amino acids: CASSRERWANYGYTF.

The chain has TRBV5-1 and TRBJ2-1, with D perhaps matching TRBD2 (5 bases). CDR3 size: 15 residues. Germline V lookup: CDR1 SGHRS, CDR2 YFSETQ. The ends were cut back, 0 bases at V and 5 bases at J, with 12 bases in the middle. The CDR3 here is CASSLARTTNNEQFF. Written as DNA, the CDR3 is TGCGCCAGCAGCTTGGCACGGACGACTAACAATGAGCAGTTCTTC.

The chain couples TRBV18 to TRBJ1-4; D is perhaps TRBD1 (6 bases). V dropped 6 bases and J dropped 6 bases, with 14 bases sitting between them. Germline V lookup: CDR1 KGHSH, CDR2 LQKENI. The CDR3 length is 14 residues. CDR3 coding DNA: TGTGCCAGCTCTAGGGGGACCGGAGATGAAAAACTGTTTTTT. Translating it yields CASSRGTGDEKLFF.